The source of this T cell receptor beta chain is a study of blood T cells in healthy people across ages. This clonotype was seen once. The antigen remains undetermined. Every sample yielded at least 6.5 million isolated PBMCs. The CDR3 is 17 residues long. In germline, CDR1 is LGHNA, CDR2 YSLEER. Trimming removed 0 bases at V and 3 bases at J, with 15 bases between. Broader study findings: Older age went with lower TCR beta diversity per million T cells, in a roughly linear way. It was held that diversity estimates obtained from one million T cells represented underestimates.

A sample-barcoded 5' primer and a J-beta primer mix were used in a second PCR of roughly 7 to 11 cycles. One entry per CDR3 protein results from TCRdb running MiXCR on the 5' RACE reads. The sample lists some 1.5 million distinct CDR3 sequences; 35% to 45% were seen once. The TCR was taken from a woman younger than 30 in good health. The chain is built from TRBV4-3 and TRBJ2-1; tentatively, D is TRBD2 (6 bases). Material for sequencing was blood. The CDR3 bases are TGCGCCAGCAGCCAAGATAGGCGGGGTCGATTCTACAATGAGCAGTTCTTC. As protein: CASSQDRRGRFYNEQFF.